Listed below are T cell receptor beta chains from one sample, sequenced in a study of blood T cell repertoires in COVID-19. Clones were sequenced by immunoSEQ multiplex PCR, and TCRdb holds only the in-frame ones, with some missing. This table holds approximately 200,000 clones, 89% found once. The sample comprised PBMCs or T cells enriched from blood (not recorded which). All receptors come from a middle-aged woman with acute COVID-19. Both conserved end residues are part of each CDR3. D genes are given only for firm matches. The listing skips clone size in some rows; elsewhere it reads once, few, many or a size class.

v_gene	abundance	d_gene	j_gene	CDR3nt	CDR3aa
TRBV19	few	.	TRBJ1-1	TGTGCCAGTAGTATACAACTGAAGAACACTGAAGCTTTCTTT	CASSIQLKNTEAFF
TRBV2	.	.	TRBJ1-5	TGTGCCAGCAGGGAGACGCTTCAGCCCCAGCATTTT	CASRETLQPQHF
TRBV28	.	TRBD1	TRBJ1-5	TGTGCCAGTACACGGGACAGGGGGATAGGTCAGCCCCAGCATTTT	CASTRDRGIGQPQHF
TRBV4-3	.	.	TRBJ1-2	TGCGCCAGCAGCCAAAGCCCGACAGGCGATAACTATGGCTACACCTTC	CASSQSPTGDNYGYTF
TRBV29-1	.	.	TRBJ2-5	TGCAGCGTTGAAGATCAAGGGGCCGGGGAGACCCAGTACTTC	CSVEDQGAGETQYF
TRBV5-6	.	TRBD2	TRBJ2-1	TGTGCCAGCAGCCCGCCCGGACTAGCCCTCAATGAGCAGTTCTTC	CASSPPGLALNEQFF
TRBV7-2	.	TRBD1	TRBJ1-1	TGTGCCAGCAGATTCGACAGGGAGGACACTGAAGCTTTCTTT	CASRFDREDTEAFF
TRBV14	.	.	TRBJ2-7	TGTGCCAGCAGCCATGGAGTCGGTTACGAGCAGTACTTC	CASSHGVGYEQYF
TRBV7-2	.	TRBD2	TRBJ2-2	TGTGCCAGCAGCTTAGCCGGACTAGCGGGAACTTACACCGGGGAGCTGTTTTTT	CASSLAGLAGTYTGELFF
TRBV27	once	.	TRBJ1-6	TGTGCCAGCAGTTTAATGGGGGGGCGGAATTCACCCCTCCACTTT	CASSLMGGRNSPLHF
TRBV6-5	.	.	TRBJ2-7	TGTGCCATTAGCGTTTTTTCCTACGAGCAGTACTTC	CAISVFSYEQYF
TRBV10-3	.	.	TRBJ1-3	TGTGCCATCGGACAGCATTTCTCTGGAAACACCATATATTTT	CAIGQHFSGNTIYF
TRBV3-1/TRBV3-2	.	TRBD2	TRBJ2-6	TGTGCCAGCAGCCAACACCGGGGGGGGGCTGGGGCCAACGTCCTGACTTTC	CASSQHRGGAGANVLTF
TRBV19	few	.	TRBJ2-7	TGTGCCAGTGGAAAGACAGGCGAAAGGAACGAGCAGTACTTC	CASGKTGERNEQYF
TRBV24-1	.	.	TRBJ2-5	TGTGCCACCAGTGATTCTAGGTTACCGGAGACCCAGTACTTC	CATSDSRLPETQYF
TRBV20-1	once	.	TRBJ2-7	TGCAGTGCTAGAGAAAGGGGCCAGCAGTACTTC	CSARERGQQYF
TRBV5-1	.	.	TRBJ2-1	TGCGCCAGCAGCTTGGCCCCATCTGGTGGGGGCTTCTACAATGAGCAGTTCTTC	CASSLAPSGGGFYNEQFF
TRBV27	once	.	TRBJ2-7	TGTGCCAGCAGCGCGCCTCACTTGACAGGTACCTACGAGCAGTACTTC	CASSAPHLTGTYEQYF
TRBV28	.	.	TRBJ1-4	TGTGCCAGCAGTTTAGCTGTGTACGAGGTTGAAAAACTGTTTTTT	CASSLAVYEVEKLFF
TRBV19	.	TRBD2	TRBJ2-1	TGTGCCAGTAGTTTCCGGGACACTGGACTAGCGGGGAAGAATGAGCAGTTCTTC	CASSFRDTGLAGKNEQFF
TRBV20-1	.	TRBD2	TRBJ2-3	TGCAGTGCTAGTCCGGGGGGGTTAGGCACAGATACGCAGTATTTT	CSASPGGLGTDTQYF
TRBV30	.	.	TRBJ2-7	TGTGCCTGGAGTGTACGGCTAGCGTTCCACGAGCAGTACTTC	CAWSVRLAFHEQYF
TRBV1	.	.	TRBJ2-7	TGCACCAGCAGCCAAGATGTCCAGCGGGAGGGCAACTACGAGCAGTACTTC	CTSSQDVQREGNYEQYF
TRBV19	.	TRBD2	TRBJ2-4	TGTGCCAGTAGTGCAGGACGGGAGGAAAACATTCAGTACTTC	CASSAGREENIQYF
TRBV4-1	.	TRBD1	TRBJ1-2	TGCGCCAGCAGCCAAGCCCCGGGACAGGGGGAGGGTGGCTACACCTTC	CASSQAPGQGEGGYTF
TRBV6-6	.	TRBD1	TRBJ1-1	TGTGCCAGCAGTCACGACAGGGGGTGGGAAGCTTTCTTT	CASSHDRGWEAFF
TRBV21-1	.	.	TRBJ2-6	TGTGCCAGCAGTATCTTTTGGGGGGGACCGGGACATATTGTCCCTGGGGCCAACGTCCTGACTTTC	CASSIFWGGPGHIVPGANVLTF
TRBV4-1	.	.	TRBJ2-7	TGCGCCAGCAGCCAAGTGGGCAGGGACTACGAGCAGTACTTC	CASSQVGRDYEQYF
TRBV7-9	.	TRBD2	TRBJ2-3	TGTGCCAGCAGCCCCGTGGCGGGAGAGCGGACAGATACGCAGTATTTT	CASSPVAGERTDTQYF
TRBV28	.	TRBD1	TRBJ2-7	TGTGCCAGCAGTTTTTCTGGGACAGGGGGCAACGAGCAGTACTTC	CASSFSGTGGNEQYF
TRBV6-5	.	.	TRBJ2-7	TGTGCCAGCAGGACGGGACTTGACTACGAGCAGTACTTC	CASRTGLDYEQYF
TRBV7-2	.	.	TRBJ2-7	TGTGCCAGCAGCCGGGGACTGAGCTCCTACGAGCAGTACTTC	CASSRGLSSYEQYF
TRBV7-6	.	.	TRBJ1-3	TGTGCCAGCAGCCCACAGGAAACTCGCAGATCTGGAAACACCATATATTTT	CASSPQETRRSGNTIYF
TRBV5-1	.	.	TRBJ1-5	TGCGCCAGCAGCTTGATGGGAGGGGTTGGTCAGCCCCAGCATTTT	CASSLMGGVGQPQHF
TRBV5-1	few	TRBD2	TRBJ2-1	TGCGCCAGCAGCTTTTCCCCTAGCGGGGGGGCCGAGAATGAGCAGTTCTTC	CASSFSPSGGAENEQFF
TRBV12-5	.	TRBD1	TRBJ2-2	TGTGCTAGTGGCATGGACAGGGGGCTGTACACCGGGGAGCTGTTTTTT	CASGMDRGLYTGELFF
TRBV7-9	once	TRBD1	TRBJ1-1	TGTGCCAGCAGCGGAGGACAGGGGCGGGGATACACTGAAGCTTTCTTT	CASSGGQGRGYTEAFF
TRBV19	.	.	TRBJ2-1	TGTGCCAGTAGCCACACCGATACCTCTTACAATGAGCAGTTCTTC	CASSHTDTSYNEQFF
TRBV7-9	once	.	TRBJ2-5	TGTGCCAGCAGCTTAGGTGGCTACGGGAGCAGGTACCAAGAGACCCAGTACTTC	CASSLGGYGSRYQETQYF
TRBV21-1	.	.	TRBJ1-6	TGTGCCAGCGAGGGAAATTCACCCCTCCACTTT	CASEGNSPLHF